This record covers a single T cell receptor (beta chain). Its specificity is unknown. This specimen comes from a study of CD8+ T cells in alopecia areata. The study, taken as a whole, reports: An increase in clonality over normal scalp was evident in lesional scalp, especially alopecia totalis/universalis. Scalp clonality, together with expanded CD8+ clones among the top 100, fell significantly with tofacitinib.

Treatment given: oral pan-JAK inhibitor, 5-10 mg twice daily. Reverse transcription of extracted RNA yielded cDNA, which provided the sequencing template. The table came from immunoSEQ multiplex PCR; TCRdb's copy has only in-frame clones and leaves some out. The top ten hold 13% to 15% of the sample, which has approximately 160,000 clones, approximately 60% seen once. The CDR3 has 12 amino acids. V lost 4 bases and J lost 4, with 10 bases in between. Germline V lookup: CDR1 SQVTM, CDR2 ANQGSEA. This specimen was CD4+ T cells sorted from blood, taken at week 24, from a patient treated with tofacitinib. This sequence joins TRBV29-1 and TRBJ1-1; D uncertain. The receptor comes from a human donor with alopecia areata. The CDR3 DNA reads as TGCAGCGTTGGCGACCGGGGCACTGAAGCTTTCTTT. The encoded protein is CSVGDRGTEAFF.